This TCR beta chain was documented in a study of T cells expressing NK-cell markers. Germline V gene data show CDR1 as MNHEY and CDR2 as SVGAGI. The CDR3 runs 14 residues. TCRdb reprocessed the 5' RACE reads, with one entry per CDR3 protein and no DNA. The sample shows 150,000 or so distinct CDR3 sequences, and 37% sits with its ten largest clones. The chain carries TRBV6-5 and TRBJ2-3; TCRdb outputs TRBD2, but without DNA this stays unchecked. The material sequenced was blood T cells: a sorted CD56 or NKG2C T cell subset, CD4+ or CD8+ T cells, or bulk PBMC T cells (not recorded which). The clonotype comes from a woman aged 45-65 years in good health. The CDR3 loop reads CASSPRLGTDTQYF.